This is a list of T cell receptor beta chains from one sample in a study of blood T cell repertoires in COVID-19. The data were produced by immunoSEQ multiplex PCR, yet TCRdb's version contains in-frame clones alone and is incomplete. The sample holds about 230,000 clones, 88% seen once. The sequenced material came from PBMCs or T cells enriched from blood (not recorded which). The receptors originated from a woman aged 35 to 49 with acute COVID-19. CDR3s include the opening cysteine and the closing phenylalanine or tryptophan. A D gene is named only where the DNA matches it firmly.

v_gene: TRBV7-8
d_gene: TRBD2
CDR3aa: CASSLSGGNTGELFF

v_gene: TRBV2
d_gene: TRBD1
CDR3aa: CASNGQGTGDEQFF

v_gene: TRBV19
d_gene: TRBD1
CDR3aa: CASSTRDRVAGELFF

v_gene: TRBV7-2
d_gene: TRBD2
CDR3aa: CASSRGLAGGSTGELFF

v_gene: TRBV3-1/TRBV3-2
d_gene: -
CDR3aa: CASSQEPARQVYGYTF

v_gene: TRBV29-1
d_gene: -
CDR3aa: CSAAGTARGQYF

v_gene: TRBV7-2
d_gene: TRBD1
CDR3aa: CASTGDRVNYGYTF

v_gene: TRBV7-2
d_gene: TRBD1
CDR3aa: CASSPTGGLSGNTIYF

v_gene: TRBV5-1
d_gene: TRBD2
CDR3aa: CASSLGAGGHTDTQYF

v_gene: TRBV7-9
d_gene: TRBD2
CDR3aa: CASSLLGAGLGETQYF

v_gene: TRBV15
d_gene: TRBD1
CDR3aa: CATSTPQGPDTQYF

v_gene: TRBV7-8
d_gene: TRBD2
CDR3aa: CASSPTGTRETQYF

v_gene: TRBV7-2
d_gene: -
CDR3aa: CASSLNQAVVNEQFF

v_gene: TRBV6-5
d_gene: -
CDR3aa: CASRNGQSSGNTIYF

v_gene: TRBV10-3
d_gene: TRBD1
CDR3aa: CAIRAGTDNSPLHF

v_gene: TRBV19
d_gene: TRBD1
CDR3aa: CASSPRGQGTSNQPQHF

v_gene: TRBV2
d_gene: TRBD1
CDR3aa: CASRHPQQGADTGELFF

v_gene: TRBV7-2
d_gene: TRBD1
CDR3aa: CASSLGQLGQSYNEQFF

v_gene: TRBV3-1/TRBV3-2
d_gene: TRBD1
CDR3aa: CASSHRQGTNEKLFF

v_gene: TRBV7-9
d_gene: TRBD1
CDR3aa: CASRPGGKNTEAFF

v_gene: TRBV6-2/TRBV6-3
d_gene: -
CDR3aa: CASSSLPFRPYNEQFF

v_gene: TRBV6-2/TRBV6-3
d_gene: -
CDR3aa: CASSYGIRGGRGRYEQYF

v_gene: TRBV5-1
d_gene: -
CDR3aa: CASSLLQGGYEQYF

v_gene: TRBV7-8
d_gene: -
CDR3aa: CASSFDSQETQYF

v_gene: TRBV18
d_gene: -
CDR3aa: CASSPSAGDTEAFF

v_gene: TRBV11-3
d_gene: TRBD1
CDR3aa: CASSLDGQGYGYTF

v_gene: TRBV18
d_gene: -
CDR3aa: CASSPDTWVSYEQYF

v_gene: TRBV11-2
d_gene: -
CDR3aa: CASSFRVNNSPLHF

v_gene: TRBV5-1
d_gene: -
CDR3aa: CASSLVGGQTYEKLFF

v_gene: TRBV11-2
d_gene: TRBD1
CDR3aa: CASSPNRGDDTQYF

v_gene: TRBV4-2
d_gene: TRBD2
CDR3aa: CASSREAGLAAVSYEQYF

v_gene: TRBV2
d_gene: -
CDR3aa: CASSEPEGNQPQHF

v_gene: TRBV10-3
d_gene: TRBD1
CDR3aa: CAISAQGEEGYTF

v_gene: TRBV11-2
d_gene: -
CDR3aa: CASRRLELHLLQYEQFF

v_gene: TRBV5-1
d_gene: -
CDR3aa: CASSSLQGSTEAFF

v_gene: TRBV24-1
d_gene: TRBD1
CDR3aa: CATSPGQVGNEQFF

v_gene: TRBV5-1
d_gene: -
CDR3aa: CASSLPAGGGDTEAFF

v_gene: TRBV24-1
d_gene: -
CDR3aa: CATSDLSGAPQGEQFF

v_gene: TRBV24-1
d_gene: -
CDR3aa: CATSDLGGSTDTQYF

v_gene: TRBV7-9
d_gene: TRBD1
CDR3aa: CASSLATGGGFYGYTF

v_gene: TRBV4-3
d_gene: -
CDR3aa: CASSRSRQEEQFF

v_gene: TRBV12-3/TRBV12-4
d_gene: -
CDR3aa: CASTRDFYGYTF

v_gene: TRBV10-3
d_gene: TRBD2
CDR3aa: CAISETTSGAETQYF

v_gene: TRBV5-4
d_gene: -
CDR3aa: CASSLQNMNTEAFF